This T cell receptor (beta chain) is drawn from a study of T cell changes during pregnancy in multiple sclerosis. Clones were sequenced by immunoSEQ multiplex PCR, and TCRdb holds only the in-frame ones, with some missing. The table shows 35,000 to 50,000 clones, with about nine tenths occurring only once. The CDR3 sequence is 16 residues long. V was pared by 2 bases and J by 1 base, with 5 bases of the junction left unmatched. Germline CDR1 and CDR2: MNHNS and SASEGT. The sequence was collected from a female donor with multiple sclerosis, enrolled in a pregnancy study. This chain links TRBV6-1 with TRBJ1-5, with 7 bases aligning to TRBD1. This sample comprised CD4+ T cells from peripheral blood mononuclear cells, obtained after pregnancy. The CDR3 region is CASSENRGSSNQPQHF. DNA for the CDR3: TGTGCCAGCAGTGAAAACAGGGGATCGAGCAATCAGCCCCAGCATTTT.